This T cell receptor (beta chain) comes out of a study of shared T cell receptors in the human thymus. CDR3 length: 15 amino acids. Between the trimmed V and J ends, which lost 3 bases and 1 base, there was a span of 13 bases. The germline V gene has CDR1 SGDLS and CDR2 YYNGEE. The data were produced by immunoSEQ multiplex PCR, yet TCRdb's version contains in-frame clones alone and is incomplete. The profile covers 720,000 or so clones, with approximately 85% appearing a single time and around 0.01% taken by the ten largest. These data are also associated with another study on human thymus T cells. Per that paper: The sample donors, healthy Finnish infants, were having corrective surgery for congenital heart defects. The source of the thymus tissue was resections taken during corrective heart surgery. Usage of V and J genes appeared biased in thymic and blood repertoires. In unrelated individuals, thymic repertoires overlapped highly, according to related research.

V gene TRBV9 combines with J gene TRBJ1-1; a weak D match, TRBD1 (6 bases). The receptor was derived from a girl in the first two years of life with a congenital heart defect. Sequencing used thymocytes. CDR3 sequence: CASSGRRGQNTEAFF. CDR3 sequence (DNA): TGTGCCAGCAGCGGCCGACGGGGACAGAACACTGAAGCTTTCTTT.